Below, 28 T cell receptor beta chains from the same sample are listed, as sequenced in a study of T cell responses to AZD1222 COVID-19 vaccine. TCRdb's table, derived via immunoSEQ multiplex PCR, lists solely in-frame clones and lacks some. The sample records over 95,000 clones, 85% to 90% being singletons. The specimen comprised peripheral blood, sampled on day 0 of AZD1222 vaccination. The receptors derive from an adult in good health.

The rearrangement links TRBV3-1 (or the pseudogene TRBV3-2) to TRBJ2-1, with 10 bases fitting TRBD1. The CDR3 extends over 16 amino acids. Germline-derived CDR1 and CDR2 are LGHDT and YNNKEL (reference sequence). The J segment lost 4 bases and the V segment lost 4 bases, leaving 7 bases of the junction unmatched. The CDR3 reads CASSPQGGQGYNEQFF. The CDR3 DNA is TGTGCCAGCAGCCCCCAGGGGGGACAGGGGTACAATGAGCAGTTCTTC.

The J gene is TRBJ2-2, the V gene TRBV28, with D possibly being TRBD2 (7 bases). The V gene's germline CDR1 is MDHEN and CDR2 SYDVKM. V lost 4 bases, J lost 6 bases, and 12 bases lay in between. This CDR3 is built from 14 residues. This CDR3 is CASSWGGGPGELFF. The CDR3 region has the DNA TGTGCCAGCAGTTGGGGAGGGGGACCCGGGGAGCTGTTTTTT. The full variable domain, completed using reference TRBV28 and TRBJ2-2, is DVKVTQSSRYLVKRTGEKVFLECVQDMDHENMFWYRQDPGLGLRLIYFSYDVKMKEKGDIPEGYSVSREKKERFSLILESASTNQTSMYLCASSWGGGPGELFFGEGSRLTVL.

The genes are TRBV24-1 and TRBJ1-2; D remains ambiguous. Per germline, CDR1 KGHDR and CDR2 SFDVKD. This CDR3 comprises 14 residues. Trimming took 2 bases from V and 1 from J, leaving 7 bases between them. The DNA of the CDR3 is TGTGCCACCAGTGATTCGACGGTTAACTATGGCTACACCTTC. Its protein is CATSDSTVNYGYTF.

The chain carries TRBV7-2 and TRBJ1-2; 7 bases are shared with TRBD1. The germline V gene has CDR1 SGHTA and CDR2 FQGNSA. This CDR3 is built from 18 residues. After removal of 6 bases from V and 0 bases from J, the junction contained 16 bases not matched to a gene. The CDR3 loop reads CASRWVGTEKISNYGYTF. CDR3 sequence (DNA): TGTGCCAGCAGGTGGGTAGGGACAGAGAAAATTTCTAACTATGGCTACACCTTC.

The V gene is TRBV7-9, the J gene TRBJ2-2; D gene uncertain. Germline V gene data show CDR1 as SEHNR and CDR2 as FQNEAQ (reference sequence). The CDR3 is 16 amino acids. V dropped 2 bases and J dropped 0 bases, with 10 bases sitting between them. The CDR3: CASSLLGLPNTGELFF. CDR3 in DNA: TGTGCCAGCAGCTTACTCGGTCTCCCGAACACCGGGGAGCTGTTTTTT.

The chain combines TRBV14 with TRBJ2-1; D might be TRBD2 (5 bases). Trimming stripped 4 bases from V and 0 bases from J, with 10 bases between. This CDR3 comprises 15 residues. Germline V gene lookup returns CDR1 SGHDN and CDR2 FVKESK. CDR3 residues: CASSPPGISYNEQFF. The DNA of the CDR3 is TGTGCCAGCAGCCCCCCCGGGATCTCCTACAATGAGCAGTTCTTC.

The rearrangement uses TRBV19 and TRBJ2-5; D gene uncertain. Germline CDR1 is LNHDA and CDR2 is SQIVND (reference sequence). The V gene lost 6 bases and the J gene lost 2 bases, with 10 bases spanning the gap. This CDR3 has 13 residues. CDR3 in DNA: TGTGCCAGTAGCCCATCACGGCAAGAGACCCAGTACTTC. Its protein product is CASSPSRQETQYF.

This clone was observed a few times. The chain recombines TRBV7-2 with TRBJ2-7, with 10 bases aligning to TRBD1. The CDR3 runs to 15 residues. Per germline, CDR1 SGHTA and CDR2 FQGNSA. V lost 5 bases, J lost 3 bases, and 7 bases stayed unmatched. The CDR3 DNA follows: TGTGCCAGCAGCCTAGGACAGGGGGTCTTCTACGAGCAGTACTTC. Its protein product is CASSLGQGVFYEQYF.

This clone occurred a few times. The chain employs TRBV6-2 or TRBV6-3 and TRBJ1-6; a possible D gene is TRBD1 (5 bases). In germline, CDR1 is MNHEY, CDR2 SVGEGT. This CDR3 is built from 16 residues. V lost 5 bases to trimming and J lost 0 bases, with 11 bases between them. This CDR3 reads CASSPTAASYNSPLHF. CDR3 coding DNA: TGTGCCAGCAGTCCGACAGCTGCCTCCTATAATTCACCCCTCCACTTT.

The chain couples TRBV18 to TRBJ1-4; 8 nucleotides line up with TRBD1. This CDR3 has 15 amino acids. The ends lost 3 bases at V and 6 bases at J; junction bases unmatched: 6. In germline, CDR1 is KGHSH, CDR2 LQKENI. The CDR3 reads CASSPSTGEDEKLFF. CDR3 in DNA: TGTGCCAGCTCACCTTCGACAGGGGAGGATGAAAAACTGTTTTTT.

CDR3 protein: CSVGGQGFPGYTF. The CDR3 DNA reads as TGCAGCGTTGGGGGGCAGGGATTTCCTGGCTACACCTTC. J is TRBJ1-2 and V is TRBV29-1, with D tentatively TRBD1 (6 bases). The CDR3 has 13 residues. Per the germline V gene, CDR1 is SQVTM and CDR2 is ANQGSEA. With 4 bases removed from V and 7 bases from J, the gap between germline ends came to 16 bases.

V is TRBV28 and J is TRBJ1-5; D possibly corresponds to TRBD1 (5 bases). The CDR3 sequence is 15 residues long. The germline gives CDR1 MDHEN, CDR2 SYDVKM. Trimming pared 3 bases from V and 1 base from J, leaving 10 bases between. The CDR3 reads CASSLWDGSNQPQHF. DNA for the CDR3: TGTGCCAGCAGTTTGTGGGACGGCAGCAATCAGCCCCAGCATTTT.

The V and J genes are TRBV6-5 and TRBJ1-1; TRBD1 might be the D (5 bases). V lost 5 bases and J lost 2, with 15 bases in between. The germline gives CDR1 MNHEY, CDR2 SVGAGI. CDR3 length equals 15 residues. The CDR3 protein is CASSLGALGNTEAFF. The DNA of the CDR3 is TGTGCCAGCAGTCTCGGGGCGCTGGGTAACACTGAAGCTTTCTTT.

CDR3 sequence reads: CASSLIRQGGIQYF. The CDR3 DNA reads as TGTGCCAGCAGCTTAATAAGGCAGGGTGGCATTCAGTACTTC. This sequence joins TRBV7-6 and TRBJ2-4, with D perhaps TRBD1 (5 bases). The V end was cut by 2 bases, the J end by 9 bases, with 14 bases between. CDR1 is SGHVS and CDR2 is FNYEAQ in the germline V gene. CDR3 length equals 14 residues.

This chain uses TRBV29-1 with TRBJ2-2; the D gene is possibly TRBD2 (6 bases). CDR3 size: 16 residues. Per the germline V gene, CDR1 is SQVTM and CDR2 is ANQGSEA. Trimming cost V 4 bases and J 0 bases, with 15 bases left between them. The CDR3 loop is CSVVLATQTNTGELFF. For the CDR3, the DNA is TGCAGCGTTGTTCTAGCGACACAAACGAACACCGGGGAGCTGTTTTTT.

This clone has only a few counts. The CDR3 DNA sequence: TGCGCCAGCAGGGGGGGTTCCTCGATTAACTATGGCTACACCTTC. This codes for CASRGGSSINYGYTF. The rearrangement joins TRBV5-1 to TRBJ1-2, with D possibly TRBD1 on 5 matching bases. The CDR3 loop spans 15 amino acids. Germline V gene lookup returns CDR1 SGHRS and CDR2 YFSETQ. V lost 5 bases and J lost 1, with 15 bases in between.

A note on this clone: The same CDR3 is also encoded by other DNA sequences in this sample. The chain couples TRBV28 to TRBJ1-2, with 7 positions matching TRBD1. V shed 3 bases, J shed 5 bases, and the junction held 6 bases outside the gene matches. This CDR3 region has 14 residues. The germline gives CDR1 MDHEN, CDR2 SYDVKM. CDR3 sequence: CASSLSGQNYGYTF. CDR3 bases: TGTGCCAGCAGTTTGTCGGGACAGAATTATGGCTACACCTTC.

This clone appeared a few times. The chain employs TRBV19 and TRBJ1-6, with D unresolved. The germline V and J ends were trimmed by 5 bases and 7 bases, with 15 bases remaining between them. CDR1 and CDR2 from the germline V gene are LNHDA and SQIVND (reference sequence). The CDR3 has 15 residues. DNA of the CDR3: TGTGCCAGTAGTCCCAAAGGGTCCGTCAATTCACCCCTCCACTTT. Amino acids: CASSPKGSVNSPLHF.

V gene TRBV6-1 combines with J gene TRBJ2-1, with D unclear. Germline V CDR1 and CDR2: MNHNS, SASEGT. V lost 0 bases to trimming and J lost 0 bases, with 12 bases between them. CDR3 length: 17 amino acids. This CDR3 is CASSEAAAAPSYNEQFF. CDR3 in DNA: TGTGCCAGCAGTGAAGCCGCAGCAGCGCCCTCCTACAATGAGCAGTTCTTC.

This clone was counted only a few times. The V call is TRBV4-3, the J call TRBJ1-1, with D tentatively TRBD1 (5 bases). Germline V lookup: CDR1 LGHNA, CDR2 YSLEER. The ends were cut back, 2 bases at V and 3 bases at J, with 7 bases in the middle. The CDR3 contains 13 residues. CDR3 amino acids: CASSQSRDTEAFF. In nucleotides, the CDR3 is TGCGCCAGCAGCCAAAGCAGGGACACTGAAGCTTTCTTT.

The chain is built from TRBV28 and TRBJ1-6; 8 nucleotides line up with TRBD1. V was clipped by 6 bases and J by 6 bases; unmatched bases: 7. Per the germline V gene, CDR1 is MDHEN and CDR2 is SYDVKM. CDR3 size: 15 residues. CDR3 protein: CASSPDRVLNSPLHF. The CDR3 DNA sequence: TGTGCCAGCAGCCCGGACAGGGTGCTTAATTCACCCCTCCACTTT.

This chain links TRBV7-7 with TRBJ2-5; D is ambiguous. This CDR3 region has 13 residues. The germline gives CDR1 SSHAT, CDR2 FNYEAQ (reference sequence). The V end lost 6 bases, the J end lost 1 base, and 9 bases lay between the germline ends. CDR3 DNA: TGTGCCAGCAGTTGGGCAGCCCAAGAGACCCAGTACTTC. Protein product: CASSWAAQETQYF.

The rearrangement joins TRBV7-9 to TRBJ1-6; 7 bases fit TRBD1. The CDR3 contains 14 residues. Germline V gene sequence: CDR1 SEHNR, CDR2 FQNEAQ (reference sequence). Unmatched junction bases numbered 8, after V lost 5 bases and J lost 10 bases. Written as DNA, the CDR3 is TGTGCCAGCAGCCCGGGACAGCAAGGGTCACCCCTCCACTTT. It yields the protein CASSPGQQGSPLHF.

This clone was picked up a small number of times. The chain uses TRBV21-1 and TRBJ1-1; TRBD1, the D gene given by the table, was not confirmed from the DNA. TRBV21-1 has pseudogene status. The CDR3 extends over 16 amino acids. CDR3 loop: CASSLTPGHQGTEAFF. CDR3 DNA sequence: TGTGCCAGCAGCCTAACCCCGGGACATCAGGGGACTGAAGCTTTCTTT.

V is TRBV15 and J is TRBJ1-1; D possibly corresponds to TRBD1 (5 bases). V lost 0 bases to trimming and J lost 1 base, with 6 bases between them. The CDR3 has 14 residues. Germline assignment: CDR1 LNHNV and CDR2 YYDKDF (reference sequence). CDR3 amino acids: CATSRDRGNTEAFF. The CDR3 DNA reads as TGTGCCACCAGCAGAGATAGGGGGAACACTGAAGCTTTCTTT. Combining the CDR3 with reference TRBV15 and TRBJ1-1 gives the whole variable domain DAMVIQNPRYQVTQFGKPVTLSCSQTLNHNVMYWYQQKSSQAPKLLFHYYDKDFNNEADTPDNFQSRRPNTSFCFLDIRSPGLGDTAMYLCATSRDRGNTEAFFGQGTRLTVV.

The rearrangement uses TRBV29-1 and TRBJ1-5, with TRBD1 matching over 7 bases. The germline gives CDR1 SQVTM, CDR2 ANQGSEA. V gave up 7 bases and J gave up 5 bases; unmatched junction bases: 5. The CDR3 has 12 residues. The DNA for the CDR3 is TGCAGCGCCGCCAGGGGGGATCAGCCCCAGCATTTT. This sequence encodes CSAARGDQPQHF.

This chain links TRBV5-1 with TRBJ1-1; no clear D. In germline, CDR1 is SGHRS, CDR2 YFSETQ. The CDR3 extends over 13 amino acids. The V end was cut by 1 base, the J end by 1 base, with 5 bases between. This CDR3 reads CASSLSANTEAFF. The CDR3, as DNA: TGCGCCAGCAGCTTGTCAGCGAACACTGAAGCTTTCTTT.

The chain employs TRBV28 and TRBJ2-2; 10 nucleotides match TRBD1. The CDR3 contains 16 residues. V lost 6 bases, J lost 4 bases, and 8 bases stayed unmatched. Germline CDR1 MDHEN, CDR2 SYDVKM. The CDR3 nucleotides read TGTGCCAGCAGCCCAGACAGGGGGCTCGCCACCGGGGAGCTGTTTTTT. Translated: CASSPDRGLATGELFF. The entire variable domain, with the rest obtained from reference TRBV28 and TRBJ2-2, is as follows: DVKVTQSSRYLVKRTGEKVFLECVQDMDHENMFWYRQDPGLGLRLIYFSYDVKMKEKGDIPEGYSVSREKKERFSLILESASTNQTSMYLCASSPDRGLATGELFFGEGSRLTVL.